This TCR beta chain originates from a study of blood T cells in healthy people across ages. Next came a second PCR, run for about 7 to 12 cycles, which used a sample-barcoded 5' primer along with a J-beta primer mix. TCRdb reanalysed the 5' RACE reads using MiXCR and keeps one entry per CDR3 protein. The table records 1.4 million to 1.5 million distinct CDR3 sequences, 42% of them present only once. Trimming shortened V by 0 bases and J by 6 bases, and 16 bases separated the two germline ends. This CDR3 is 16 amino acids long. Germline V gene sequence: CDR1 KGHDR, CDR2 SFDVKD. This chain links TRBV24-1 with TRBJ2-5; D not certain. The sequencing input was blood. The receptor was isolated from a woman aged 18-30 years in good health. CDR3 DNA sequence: TGTGCCACCAGTGATTTGATGTGGCCTGTTGGGAAGACCCAGTACTTC. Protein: CATSDLMWPVGKTQYF.